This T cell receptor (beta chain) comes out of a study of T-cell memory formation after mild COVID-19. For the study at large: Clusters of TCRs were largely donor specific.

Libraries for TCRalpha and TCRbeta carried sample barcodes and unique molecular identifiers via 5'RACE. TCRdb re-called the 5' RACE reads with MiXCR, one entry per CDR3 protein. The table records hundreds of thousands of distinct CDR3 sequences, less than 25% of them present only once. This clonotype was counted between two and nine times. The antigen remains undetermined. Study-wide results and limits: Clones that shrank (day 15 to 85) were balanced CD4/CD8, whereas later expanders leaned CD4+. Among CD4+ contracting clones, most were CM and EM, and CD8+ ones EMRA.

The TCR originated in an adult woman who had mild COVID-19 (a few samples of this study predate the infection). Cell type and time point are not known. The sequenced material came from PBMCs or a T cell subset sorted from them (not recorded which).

Here the CDR3 DNA reads TGTGCCAGCAGTTCCCCCGGGACGGTCTCCTACGAGCAGTACTTC. Amino acids: CASSSPGTVSYEQYF. This chain joins TRBV6-5 and TRBJ2-7; D may correspond to TRBD1 or TRBD2 (5 bases each). Trimming removed 4 bases at V and 0 bases at J, with 13 bases between. CDR1 is MNHEY, CDR2 SVGAGI, per germline. This CDR3 comprises 15 residues.